This passage covers 26 T cell receptor beta chains from one sample sequenced in a study of T and B cells in COVID-19 patients. Blood genomic DNA input for TRB amplification was about 250-500 ng. TRB rearrangements were amplified by multiplex PCR with BIOMED2 TRB-A/B primers. TCRdb re-derived calls from the multiplex PCR reads in MiXCR, one entry per CDR3 protein. Found here are 14,000 to 15,000 distinct CDR3 sequences, about 31% of them singletons; the top ten hold approximately 1.1%. The sequenced sample consisted of blood. These receptors all stem from a human donor who had recovered from COVID-19.

This clonotype is termed medium-sized. The DNA of the CDR3 is TGTGCCAGCTCACGCAACAGGGAGACGAACACCGGGGAGCTGTTTTTT. It encodes CASSRNRETNTGELFF. The V gene is TRBV18, the J gene TRBJ2-2; D possibly corresponds to TRBD1 (6 bases). The germline V gene encodes CDR1 KGHSH and CDR2 LQKENI. Trimming cost V 4 bases and J 0 bases, with 12 bases left between them. The CDR3 is made up of 16 amino acids.

The chain uses TRBV6-5 and TRBJ2-7, with TRBD1 matching over 10 bases. The CDR3 is 20 residues long. J gave up 2 bases and V 2 bases, and 18 bases lay outside the gene matches. Germline loops: CDR1 MNHEY, CDR2 SVGAGI. The CDR3 DNA follows: TGTGCCAGCAGTTACCCCCTTTCTGGGACAGGGGAAGCGGGCCCCTACGAGCAGTACTTC. Its protein is CASSYPLSGTGEAGPYEQYF.

This clonotype has only a few counts. This chain joins TRBV30 and TRBJ1-1; TRBD1 matches at 8 bases. V dropped 5 bases and J dropped 3; count of bases not matched to a gene: 5. Germline CDR1 reads GTSNPN; CDR2 reads SVGIG (reference sequence). The CDR3 sequence is 13 residues long. As DNA, the CDR3 is TGTGCCTGGGAATTACAGGGGGACACTGAAGCTTTCTTT. This sequence encodes CAWELQGDTEAFF.

This clonotype is categorized as medium-sized (0.01 to 0.1%). The genes are TRBV29-1 and TRBJ2-2; 9 positions agree with TRBD2. This CDR3 has 17 residues. Trimming took 3 bases from V and 1 from J; bases not matched to a gene: 9. The germline V gene encodes CDR1 SQVTM and CDR2 ANQGSEA. The CDR3 sequence: CSVDGGSGSWNTGELFF. CDR3 DNA sequence: TGCAGCGTTGACGGGGGTAGCGGGAGTTGGAACACCGGGGAGCTGTTTTTT.

This clonotype was seen more than once but under ten times. This sequence joins TRBV30 and TRBJ2-7; tentatively, D is TRBD2 (5 bases). V was shortened by 6 bases and J by 0 bases, with 9 bases between the two germline ends. The CDR3 extends over 12 amino acids. Germline assignment: CDR1 GTSNPN and CDR2 SVGIG (reference sequence). The CDR3 region has the DNA TGTGCCTGCCAGCGGTCCTCCTACGAGCAGTACTTC. Protein: CACQRSSYEQYF. Based on the CDR3 plus reference TRBV30 and TRBJ2-7, the full variable domain is SQTIHQWPATLVQPVGSPLSLECTVEGTSNPNLYWYRQAAGRGLQLLFYSVGIGQISSEVPQNLSASRPQDRQFILSSKKLLLSDSGFYLCACQRSSYEQYFGPGTRLTVT.

V gene TRBV28 combines with J gene TRBJ2-5; D uncertain. CDR3 length: 11 residues. In germline, CDR1 is MDHEN, CDR2 SYDVKM. V gave up 5 bases and J gave up 5 bases, with 6 bases separating them. The CDR3 reads CASSPGETQYF. Written as DNA, the CDR3 is TGTGCCAGCAGTCCTGGGGAGACCCAGTACTTC. Full variable domain (missing parts from reference TRBV28 and TRBJ2-5): DVKVTQSSRYLVKRTGEKVFLECVQDMDHENMFWYRQDPGLGLRLIYFSYDVKMKEKGDIPEGYSVSREKKERFSLILESASTNQTSMYLCASSPGETQYFGPGTRLLVL.

At least ten counts were recorded for this clonotype. The chain is built from TRBV6-5 and TRBJ2-5; possibly TRBD2 for D (7 bases). Germline loops: CDR1 MNHEY, CDR2 SVGAGI. Trimming took off 8 bases at V and 7 bases at J, with 17 bases between the two ends. CDR3 length equals 13 residues. The CDR3, as DNA: TGTGCCAGCCTAAGGGGGAGGGGGGGGACCCAGTACTTC. It codes for CASLRGRGGTQYF.

This clonotype is labeled medium-sized. This rearrangement joins TRBV29-1 to TRBJ1-2; unclear D gene. The germline V and J ends were trimmed by 0 bases and 4 bases, with 12 bases remaining between them. Germline V gives CDR1 SQVTM, CDR2 ANQGSEA. CDR3 length equals 14 residues. CDR3 coding DNA: TGCAGCGTTGAAGATCTGGAACAGTTCTATGGCTACACCTTC. It specifies CSVEDLEQFYGYTF. Looking up the rest from reference TRBV29-1 and TRBJ1-2 gives the full variable domain: SAVISQKPSRDICQRGTSLTIQCQVDSQVTMMFWYRQQPGQSLTLIATANQGSEATYESGFVIDKFPISRPNLTFSTLTVSNMSPEDSSIYLCSVEDLEQFYGYTFGSGTRLTVV.

The rearrangement uses TRBV5-4 and TRBJ1-2; tentatively, D is TRBD1 (6 bases). V lost 0 bases to trimming and J lost 4 bases, with 10 bases between them. This CDR3 comprises 14 residues. Germline-derived CDR1 and CDR2 are SGHNT and YYREEE (reference sequence). The CDR3 is CASSLGGLGYGYTF. The DNA of the CDR3 is TGTGCCAGCAGCTTGGGGGGGCTTGGCTATGGCTACACCTTC.

The chain is built from TRBV20-1 and TRBJ1-5; D may be TRBD1 (5 bases). Germline CDR1 and CDR2: DFQATT and SNEGSKA (reference sequence). Trimming shortened V by 6 bases and J by 0 bases, and 12 bases separated the two germline ends. The CDR3 runs to 14 residues. Written as DNA, the CDR3 is TGCAGTGCCCCGGGACGGAATAGCAATCAGCCCCAGCATTTT. It is translated as CSAPGRNSNQPQHF.

The V and J genes are TRBV7-9 and TRBJ1-3; tentative D call: TRBD1 (5 bases). This CDR3 has 12 residues. Germline CDR1 and CDR2: SEHNR and FQNEAQ (reference sequence). Trimming stripped 3 bases from V and 8 bases from J, with 8 bases between. The CDR3 protein is CASSFGADTIYF. CDR3 coding DNA: TGTGCCAGCAGCTTTGGGGCAGACACCATATATTTT.

This clonotype was observed once. This may arise from a read error, as a much more abundant clone is one base away. The CDR3 sequence is CAWSAPTRDPTGELSF. For the CDR3, the DNA is TGTGCCTGGAGCGCGCCTACCAGGGACCCCACCGGGGAGCTGTCTTTT. The chain uses TRBV30 and TRBJ2-2; D is perhaps TRBD1 or TRBD2 (5 bases each). This CDR3 has 16 residues. Per germline, CDR1 GTSNPN and CDR2 SVGIG (reference sequence).

This sequence joins TRBV12-3 or TRBV12-4 and TRBJ2-7, with D unresolved. This CDR3 is built from 15 residues. Trimming pared 10 bases from V and 3 bases from J, leaving 22 bases between. The CDR3: CATRGGRRTFYEQYF. The CDR3 nucleotides read TGTGCCACCCGTGGTGGCAGGAGAACGTTCTACGAGCAGTACTTC.

Note on this clonotype: A read error may explain this, as a much larger clone is one base away. V usage is TRBV11-1 and J usage is TRBJ1-1; D remains unclear. CDR3 length: 14 residues. Germline values: CDR1 SGHAT, CDR2 FQDESV (reference sequence). CDR3 amino acids: CASSLVRPRTDAFF. The CDR3 DNA is TGTGCCAGCAGCTTAGTAAGACCTCGCACTGATGCTTTCTTT.

By frequency in the sample, this clonotype is medium-sized. The chain combines TRBV30 with TRBJ2-1; D ambiguous. Germline loops: CDR1 GTSNPN, CDR2 SVGIG (reference sequence). The CDR3 runs 14 residues. V was clipped by 4 bases and J by 0 bases, with 10 bases between them. This chain's CDR3 is CAWMPLSSYNEQFF. The CDR3 DNA sequence: TGTGCCTGGATGCCCCTGAGCTCCTACAATGAGCAGTTCTTC.

The J gene is TRBJ1-5, the V gene TRBV12-3 or TRBV12-4; D gene uncertain. Between the trimmed V and J ends, which lost 1 base and 1 base, there was a span of 8 bases. This CDR3 contains 15 residues. CDR3 in amino acids: CASSLGETSNQPQHF. The CDR3 nucleotides are TGTGCCAGCAGTTTAGGAGAGACCAGCAATCAGCCCCAGCATTTT.

In regard to this clonotype: A read error may produce the germline difference seen at one junction end. The chain combines TRBV5-6 with TRBJ1-4, with D unclear. Germline V CDR1 and CDR2: SGHDT, YYEEEE. The CDR3 has 15 residues. The CDR3 DNA follows: TGTGCCAGCAGCTTGGTCTGGGGTGACTTCGAGAAACTGTATTTT. This translates into CASSLVWGDFEKLYF.

This rearrangement joins TRBV6-2 or TRBV6-3 to TRBJ2-3; 7 bases are a match to TRBD2. Germline CDR1 is MNHEY and CDR2 is SVGEGT. The CDR3 is 16 amino acids. Losses at the gene ends were 2 bases for V and 0 bases for J; bases not matched to a gene: 5. This CDR3 is CASSYLGSGSTDTQYF. As DNA, the CDR3 is TGTGCCAGCAGTTACCTCGGTAGCGGGAGCACAGATACGCAGTATTTT.

The table lists this clonotype with a few counts. This sequence joins TRBV11-3 and TRBJ1-1, with 7 bases identical to TRBD1. CDR3 length: 14 residues. Germline lookup yields CDR1 SGHNT and CDR2 YENEEA. V shed 7 bases and J 6 bases; nucleotides not matched to a gene: 11. CDR3 nucleotide sequence: TGTGCCAGCACCCGAGGAGAGGGGGCCTCTGAAGCTTTCTTT. Protein: CASTRGEGASEAFF.

This clonotype counts as medium-sized. This chain links TRBV19 with TRBJ2-3; maybe TRBD2 (6 bases). Looked up from germline, CDR1 is LNHDA and CDR2 is SQIVND (reference sequence). The CDR3 runs 16 residues. V shed 3 bases and J shed 6 bases, with 19 bases lying between them. The DNA of the CDR3 is TGTGCCAGTAGTATTACACTAGCCCCATGGGAGGATACGCAGTATTTT. Amino acids: CASSITLAPWEDTQYF.

The CDR3 spells CATSTSFTGGADGYTF. CDR3 sequence (DNA): TGTGCCACCAGCACCTCCTTTACAGGGGGCGCCGATGGCTACACCTTC. The chain recombines TRBV15 with TRBJ1-2, with TRBD1 matching 9 bases. The germline CDR1 and CDR2 sequences are LNHNV and YYDKDF (reference sequence). The CDR3 is made up of 16 amino acids. The junction had 12 bases not matched to a gene; V was cut back by 4 bases and J by 6 bases.

V gene TRBV7-3 combines with J gene TRBJ2-5; D unresolved. V was pared by 5 bases and J by 5 bases, with 12 bases between. The germline V gene encodes CDR1 SGHTA and CDR2 FQGTGA. This CDR3 spans 13 amino acids. The CDR3 protein is CASSRSVSETQYF. The CDR3 nucleotides read TGTGCCAGCAGCCGATCTGTCTCCGAGACCCAGTACTTC.

By frequency in the sample, this clonotype is medium-sized. J is TRBJ2-2 and V is TRBV19; TRBD1 might be the D (6 bases). Trimming took 4 bases from V and 2 from J, leaving 17 bases between them. The CDR3 length is 17 residues. Looked up from germline, CDR1 is LNHDA and CDR2 is SQIVND (reference sequence). CDR3: CASSRLFRTDNTGELFF. Here the CDR3 DNA reads TGTGCCAGTAGTAGGTTGTTTAGGACAGATAACACCGGGGAGCTGTTTTTT.

In this sample, this clonotype turned up a few times. The gene calls are TRBV5-4 and TRBJ1-2; 7 bases map to TRBD1. J was trimmed by 4 bases and V by 4 bases; bases with no gene match: 7. The CDR3 runs 14 residues. The germline V gene encodes CDR1 SGHNT and CDR2 YYREEE (reference sequence). In DNA form, the CDR3 reads TGTGCCAGCAGCCCGTACAGGGGAGCCTATGGCTACACCTTC. As protein: CASSPYRGAYGYTF.

V gene TRBV11-3 combines with J gene TRBJ2-1; D might be TRBD2 (6 bases). V shed 1 base and J shed 1 base, with 17 bases lying between them. CDR3 length: 18 residues. In germline, CDR1 is SGHNT, CDR2 YENEEA. CDR3 sequence (DNA): TGTGCCAGCAGCTTAGCCCACCGAGGAGGGAAGTCCTACAATGAGCAGTTCTTC. Residues: CASSLAHRGGKSYNEQFF.

This sequence joins TRBV6-1 and TRBJ1-5; TRBD1 aligns across 8 bases. This CDR3 has 14 amino acids. Trimming at V came to 7 bases and at J to 2 bases, leaving 4 bases not matched to a gene. The germline CDR1 and CDR2 sequences are MNHNS and SASEGT. CDR3 bases: TGTGCCAGCACGCCAGGGGGCGGCAATCAGCCCCAGCATTTT. Its protein product is CASTPGGGNQPQHF.